This TCR beta chain was captured by sequencing in a study of PD-1 blockade in classical Hodgkin lymphoma. Study summary: Administration of nivolumab to patients was at 3 mg/kg intravenously every 2 weeks.

Study-level results: Still unresolved is the cause of the repertoire differences, which may be disease activity or prior therapy. Healthy donors reportedly exceeded newly diagnosed patients in baseline TCR diversity. Exclusion was the outcome for patients who began nivolumab under 1 year after ASCT.

The germline CDR1 and CDR2 sequences are ENHRY and SYGVKD. Trimming took 8 bases from V and 3 from J, leaving 10 bases between them. The length of the CDR3 is 12 residues. This clone has more than one count but fewer than ten. Its antigen is not known. Profiling relied on immunoSEQ multiplex PCR, and the TCRdb table lists in-frame clones only, not all of them. The data contain approximately 52,000 clones, about two thirds of them singletons. There was relapse after autologous stem cell transplantation in every patient, and there was variation in brentuximab vedotin exposure. V and J are TRBV10-3 and TRBJ1-2; D perhaps matches TRBD1 (5 bases). The sequence derives from a human donor with classical Hodgkin lymphoma. The material sequenced was peripheral blood mononuclear cells (PBMCs), taken before the second cycle of nivolumab. The DNA for the CDR3 is TGTGCCATCCCCGGGACGTACTATGGCTACACCTTC. Its protein product is CAIPGTYYGYTF.